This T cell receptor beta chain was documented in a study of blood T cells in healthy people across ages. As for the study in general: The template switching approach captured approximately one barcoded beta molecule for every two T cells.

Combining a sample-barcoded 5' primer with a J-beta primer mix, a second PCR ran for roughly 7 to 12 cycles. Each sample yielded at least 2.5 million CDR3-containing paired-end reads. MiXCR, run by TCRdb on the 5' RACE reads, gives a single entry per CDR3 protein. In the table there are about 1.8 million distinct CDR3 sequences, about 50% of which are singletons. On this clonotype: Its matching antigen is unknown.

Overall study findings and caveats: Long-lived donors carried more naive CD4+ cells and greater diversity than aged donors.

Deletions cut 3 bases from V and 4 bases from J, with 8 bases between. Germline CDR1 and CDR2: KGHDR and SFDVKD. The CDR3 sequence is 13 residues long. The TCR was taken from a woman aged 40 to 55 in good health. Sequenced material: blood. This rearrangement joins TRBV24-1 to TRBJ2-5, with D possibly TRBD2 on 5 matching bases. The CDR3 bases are TGTGCCACCAGTGATGGGAGTAGAGAGACCCAGTACTTC. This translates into CATSDGSRETQYF.